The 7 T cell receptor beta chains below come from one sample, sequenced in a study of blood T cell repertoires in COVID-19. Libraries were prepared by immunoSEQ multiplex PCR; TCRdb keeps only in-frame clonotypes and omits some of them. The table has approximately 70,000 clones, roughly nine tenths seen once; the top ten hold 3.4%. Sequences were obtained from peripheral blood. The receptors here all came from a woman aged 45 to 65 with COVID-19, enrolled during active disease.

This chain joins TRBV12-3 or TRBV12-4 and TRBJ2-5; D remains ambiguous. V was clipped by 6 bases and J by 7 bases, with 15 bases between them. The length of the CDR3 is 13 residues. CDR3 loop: CASSIEIRRTQYF. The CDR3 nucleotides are TGTGCCAGCAGCATCGAGATAAGGAGGACCCAGTACTTC.

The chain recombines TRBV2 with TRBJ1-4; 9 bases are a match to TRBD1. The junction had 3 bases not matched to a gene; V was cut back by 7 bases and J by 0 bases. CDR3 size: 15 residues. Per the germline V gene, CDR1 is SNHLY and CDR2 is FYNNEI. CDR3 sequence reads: CASKDRGATNEKLFF. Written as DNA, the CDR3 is TGTGCCAGCAAGGACAGGGGTGCAACTAATGAAAAACTGTTTTTT.

Written as DNA, the CDR3 is TGCAGTGCTAGGAAGGGGGATACGCAGTATTTT. Translating gives CSARKGDTQYF. This chain connects TRBV20-1 to TRBJ2-3; maybe TRBD1 (5 bases). Trimming left V 3 bases short and J 6 bases short, with 7 bases between. This CDR3 has 11 residues. The germline gives CDR1 DFQATT, CDR2 SNEGSKA (reference sequence).

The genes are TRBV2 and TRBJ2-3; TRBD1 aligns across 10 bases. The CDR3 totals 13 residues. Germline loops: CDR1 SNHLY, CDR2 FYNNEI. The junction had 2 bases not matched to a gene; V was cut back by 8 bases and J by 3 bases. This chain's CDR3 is CASRQGATDTQYF. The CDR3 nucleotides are TGTGCCAGCCGACAGGGGGCTACAGATACGCAGTATTTT.

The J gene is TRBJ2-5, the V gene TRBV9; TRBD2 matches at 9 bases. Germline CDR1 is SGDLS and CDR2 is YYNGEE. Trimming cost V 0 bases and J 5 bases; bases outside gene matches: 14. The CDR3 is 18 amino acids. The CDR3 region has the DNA TGTGCCAGCAGCGTAGATCGTGGGGGTAGCGGGAGTCGGGAGACCCAGTACTTC. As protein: CASSVDRGGSGSRETQYF. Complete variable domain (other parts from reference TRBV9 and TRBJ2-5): DSGVTQTPKHLITATGQRVTLRCSPRSGDLSVYWYQQSLDQGLQFLIQYYNGEERAKGNILERFSAQQFPDLHSELNLSSLELGDSALYFCASSVDRGGSGSRETQYFGPGTRLLVL.

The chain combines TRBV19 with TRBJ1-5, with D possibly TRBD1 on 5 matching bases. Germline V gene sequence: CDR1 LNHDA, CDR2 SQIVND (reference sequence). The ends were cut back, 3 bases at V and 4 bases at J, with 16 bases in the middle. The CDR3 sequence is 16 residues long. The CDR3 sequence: CASSIQGAASNQPQHF. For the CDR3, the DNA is TGTGCCAGTAGTATTCAGGGCGCGGCGAGTAATCAGCCCCAGCATTTT.

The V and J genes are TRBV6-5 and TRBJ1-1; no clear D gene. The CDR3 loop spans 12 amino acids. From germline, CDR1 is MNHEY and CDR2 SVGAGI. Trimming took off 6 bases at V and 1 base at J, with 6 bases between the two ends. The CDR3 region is CASRNRNTEAFF. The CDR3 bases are TGTGCCAGCAGAAACAGGAACACTGAAGCTTTCTTT.